What follows is one T cell receptor beta chain and its context. The sample comes from a study of blood T cell repertoires in COVID-19. Study-level information: COVID-19 samples from acute and convalescent phases originated in the United States, Italy and Spain. Sample material is recorded as cDNA or gDNA derived from T cells, B-cell-depleted T cells, or PBMCs.

The junction had 6 bases not matched to a gene; V was cut back by 7 bases and J by 5 bases. The CDR3 has 14 residues. Germline lookup yields CDR1 ENHRY and CDR2 SYGVKD. Original processing notes: The authors estimated nucleated cell counts from reference gene primer amplification. Libraries were prepared by immunoSEQ multiplex PCR; TCRdb keeps only in-frame clonotypes and omits some of them. V and J calls plus clone size are reproduced from that table; the DNA served to infer D and trimming. The table records roughly 40,000 clones, roughly 73% of them present only once. The sequenced material came from peripheral blood. This clonotype was sampled from a man of 80 years or more with acute or convalescent COVID-19. The chain carries TRBV10-3 and TRBJ2-1; 9 nucleotides align to TRBD2. CDR3 protein: CAINGASGNNEQFF. In DNA form, the CDR3 reads TGTGCCATCAACGGCGCTAGCGGGAACAATGAGCAGTTCTTC.